The subject of this entry is one T cell receptor beta chain. These data are taken from a study of cytomegalovirus exposure and HLA in healthy donors. CDR3 size: 15 residues. The V gene end was trimmed by 5 bases and the J gene end by 5 bases; junction bases not matched to a gene: 7. Germline lookup yields CDR1 SEHNR and CDR2 FQNEAQ (reference sequence). PCR primers comprised 60 Vbeta and 13 Jbeta primers. Libraries were prepared by immunoSEQ multiplex PCR; TCRdb keeps only in-frame clonotypes and omits some of them. The table records around 130,000 clones, 73% of them present only once. The chain combines TRBV7-9 with TRBJ1-1, with 11 bases matching TRBD1. The receptor was derived from a woman aged 35 to 49 in good health and CMV-seropositive. The sequenced sample consisted of PBMCs. The CDR3 sequence is CASSHMGQGVTEAFF. In nucleotides, the CDR3 is TGTGCCAGCAGCCACATGGGACAGGGGGTTACTGAAGCTTTCTTT.